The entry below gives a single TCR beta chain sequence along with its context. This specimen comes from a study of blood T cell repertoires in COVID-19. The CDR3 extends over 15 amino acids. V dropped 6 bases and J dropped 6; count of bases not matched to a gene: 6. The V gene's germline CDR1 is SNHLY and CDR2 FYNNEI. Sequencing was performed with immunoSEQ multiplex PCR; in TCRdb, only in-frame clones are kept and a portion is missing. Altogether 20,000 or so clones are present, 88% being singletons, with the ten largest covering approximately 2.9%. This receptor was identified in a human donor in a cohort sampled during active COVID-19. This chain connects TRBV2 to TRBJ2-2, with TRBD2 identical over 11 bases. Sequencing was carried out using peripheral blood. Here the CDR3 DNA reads TGTGCCAGCAGCCCTAGCGGGAGGTTCGCCGGGGAGCTGTTTTTT. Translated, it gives CASSPSGRFAGELFF. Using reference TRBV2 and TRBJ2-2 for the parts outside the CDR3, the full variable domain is EPEVTQTPSHQVTQMGQEVILRCVPISNHLYFYWYRQILGQKVEFLVSFYNNEISEKSEIFDDQFSVERPDGSNFTLKIRSTKLEDSAMYFCASSPSGRFAGELFFGEGSRLTVL.